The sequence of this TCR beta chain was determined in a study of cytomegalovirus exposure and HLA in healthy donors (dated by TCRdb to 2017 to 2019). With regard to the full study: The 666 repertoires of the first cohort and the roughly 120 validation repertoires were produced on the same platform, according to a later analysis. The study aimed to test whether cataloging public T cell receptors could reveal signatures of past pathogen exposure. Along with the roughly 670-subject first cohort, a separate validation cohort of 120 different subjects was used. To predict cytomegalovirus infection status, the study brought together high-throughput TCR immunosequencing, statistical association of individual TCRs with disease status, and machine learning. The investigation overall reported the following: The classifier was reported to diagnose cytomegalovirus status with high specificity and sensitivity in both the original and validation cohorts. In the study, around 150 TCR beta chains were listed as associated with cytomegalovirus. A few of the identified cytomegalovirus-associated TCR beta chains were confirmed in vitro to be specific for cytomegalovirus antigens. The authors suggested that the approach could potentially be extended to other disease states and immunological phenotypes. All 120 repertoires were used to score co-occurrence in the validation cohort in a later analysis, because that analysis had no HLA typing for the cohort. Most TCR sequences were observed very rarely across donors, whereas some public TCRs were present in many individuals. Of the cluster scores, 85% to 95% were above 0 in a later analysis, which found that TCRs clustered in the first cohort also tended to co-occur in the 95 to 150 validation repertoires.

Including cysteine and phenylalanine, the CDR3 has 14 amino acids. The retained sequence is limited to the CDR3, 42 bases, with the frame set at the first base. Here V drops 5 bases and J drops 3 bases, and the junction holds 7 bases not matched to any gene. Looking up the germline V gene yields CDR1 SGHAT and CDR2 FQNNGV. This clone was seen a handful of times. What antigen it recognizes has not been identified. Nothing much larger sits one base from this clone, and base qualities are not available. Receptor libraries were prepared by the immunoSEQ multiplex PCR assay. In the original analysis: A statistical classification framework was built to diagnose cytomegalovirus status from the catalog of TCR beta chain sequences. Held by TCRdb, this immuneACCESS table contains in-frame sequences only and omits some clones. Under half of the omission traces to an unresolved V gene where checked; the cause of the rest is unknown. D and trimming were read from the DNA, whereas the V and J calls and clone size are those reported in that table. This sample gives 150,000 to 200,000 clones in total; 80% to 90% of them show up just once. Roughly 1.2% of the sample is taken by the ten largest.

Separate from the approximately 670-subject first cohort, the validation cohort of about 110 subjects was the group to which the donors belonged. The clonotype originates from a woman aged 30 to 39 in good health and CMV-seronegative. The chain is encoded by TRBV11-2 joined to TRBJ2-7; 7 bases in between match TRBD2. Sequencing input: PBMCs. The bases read TGTGCCAGCAGCCCCCGGACTAGAATCTACGAGCAGTACTTC. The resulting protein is CASSPRTRIYEQYF.